Listed here are 9 T cell receptor beta chains from one sample, sequenced in a study of Ad26.COV2.S vaccination and SARS-CoV-2 variants. The protocol was immunoSEQ multiplex PCR, while the TCRdb copy is restricted to in-frame clones and leaves out a portion. This table has some 460,000 clones, 89% appearing once. Treatment given: around 19 received Ad26.COV2.S at low or high dose, single or two shots; several received placebo; per-sample allocation not given. The investigators took samples on day 63 after the first vaccine or placebo injection. Sequences were derived from peripheral blood, sampled in a trial of Ad26.COV2.S vaccine versus placebo. The receptor set was obtained from a person aged 18-65 years who received the Ad26.COV2.S COVID-19 vaccine or a placebo.

The chain combines TRBV18 with TRBJ2-7; 7 nucleotides align to TRBD2. The V gene's germline CDR1 is KGHSH and CDR2 LQKENI. V lost 3 bases and J lost 0; bases outside the gene matches: 8. The CDR3 runs to 16 residues. The chain's CDR3 is CASSPLPSGASYEQYF. As DNA, the CDR3 is TGTGCCAGCTCACCTTTGCCTAGCGGAGCCTCCTACGAGCAGTACTTC.

The chain is built from TRBV6-5 and TRBJ1-5; D remains unclear. The CDR3 totals 14 residues. Germline loops: CDR1 MNHEY, CDR2 SVGAGI. V lost 5 bases and J 0 bases, leaving 8 bases between the germline ends. The CDR3 is CASSKQNSNQPQHF. In DNA, the CDR3 is TGTGCCAGCAGTAAACAGAATAGCAATCAGCCCCAGCATTTT.

The chain recombines TRBV28 with TRBJ2-5; TRBD1 aligns across 7 bases. This CDR3 region has 14 residues. Losses at the gene ends were 5 bases for V and 1 base for J; bases not matched to a gene: 4. Germline V gene data show CDR1 as MDHEN and CDR2 as SYDVKM. As DNA, the CDR3 is TGTGCCAGCAGTCCCGGGACAGCCCAAGAGACCCAGTACTTC. It codes for CASSPGTAQETQYF. Combining the CDR3 with reference TRBV28 and TRBJ2-5 gives the whole variable domain DVKVTQSSRYLVKRTGEKVFLECVQDMDHENMFWYRQDPGLGLRLIYFSYDVKMKEKGDIPEGYSVSREKKERFSLILESASTNQTSMYLCASSPGTAQETQYFGPGTRLLVL.

The chain uses TRBV19 and TRBJ2-7, with D perhaps TRBD1 (7 bases). CDR1 and CDR2 (germline): LNHDA, SQIVND (reference sequence). This CDR3 spans 13 amino acids. V was shortened by 6 bases and J by 3 bases, with 12 bases between the two germline ends. The CDR3 sequence is CASSPGGLYEQYF. The CDR3 bases are TGTGCCAGTAGCCCAGGGGGGCTCTACGAGCAGTACTTC.

The CDR3 sequence is CASSPPFDAPGVSDTQYF. Written as DNA, the CDR3 is TGTGCCAGCAGCCCCCCTTTCGACGCACCGGGGGTTTCAGATACGCAGTATTTT. The chain uses TRBV7-9 and TRBJ2-3; TRBD2 might be the D (6 bases). This CDR3 is built from 18 residues. From germline, CDR1 is SEHNR and CDR2 FQNEAQ (reference sequence). Between the trimmed V and J ends, which lost 5 bases and 4 bases, there was a span of 25 bases.

The genes are TRBV25-1 and TRBJ2-1; no firm D call. Germline V CDR1 and CDR2: MGHDK, SYGVNS. The CDR3 length is 13 residues. Trimming took off 6 bases at V and 8 bases at J, with 14 bases between the two ends. The CDR3 coding sequence is TGTGCCAGCAGCGGTGTCCGGCCCGATGAGCAGTTCTTC. Translating it yields CASSGVRPDEQFF.

The chain is built from TRBV7-9 and TRBJ1-6, with D tentatively TRBD1 (5 bases). V was cut by 1 base and J by 7 bases, with 8 bases left in between. CDR1 is SEHNR, CDR2 FQNEAQ, per germline (reference sequence). This CDR3 spans 14 amino acids. Here the CDR3 DNA reads TGTGCCAGCAGCTTAGAGGGACCCAATTCACCCCTCCACTTT. This encodes CASSLEGPNSPLHF.

This clone was seen just once. The rearrangement uses TRBV5-4 and TRBJ1-6, with 11 bases lining up with TRBD1. This CDR3 spans 16 amino acids. Trimming removed 4 bases from V and 10 bases from J; junction bases left unmatched: 10. The germline gives CDR1 SGHNT, CDR2 YYREEE (reference sequence). CDR3 in DNA: TGTGCCAGCAGCCAACCGGGACAGGGGGAGTCATCACCCCTCCACTTT. Its protein is CASSQPGQGESSPLHF.

The chain carries TRBV9 and TRBJ1-1; a possible D gene is TRBD1 (5 bases). V was trimmed by 0 bases and J by 3 bases, leaving 9 bases between them. The CDR3 contains 14 residues. Germline values: CDR1 SGDLS, CDR2 YYNGEE. The chain's CDR3 is CASSVGTYDTEAFF. CDR3 DNA: TGTGCCAGCAGCGTAGGGACATACGACACTGAAGCTTTCTTT.